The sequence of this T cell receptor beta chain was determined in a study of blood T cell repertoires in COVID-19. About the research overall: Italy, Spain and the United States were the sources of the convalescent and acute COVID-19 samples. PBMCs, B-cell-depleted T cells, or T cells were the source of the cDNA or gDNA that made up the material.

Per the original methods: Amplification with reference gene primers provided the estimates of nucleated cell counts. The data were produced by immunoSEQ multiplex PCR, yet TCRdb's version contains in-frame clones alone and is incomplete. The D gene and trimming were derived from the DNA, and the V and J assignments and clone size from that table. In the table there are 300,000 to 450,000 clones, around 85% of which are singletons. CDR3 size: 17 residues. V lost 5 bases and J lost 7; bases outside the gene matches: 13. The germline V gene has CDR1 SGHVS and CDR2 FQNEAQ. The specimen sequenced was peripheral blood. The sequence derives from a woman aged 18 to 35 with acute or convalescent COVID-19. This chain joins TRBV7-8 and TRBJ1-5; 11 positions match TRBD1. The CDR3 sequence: CASSRSRDRGSKQPQHF. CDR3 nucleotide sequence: TGTGCCAGCAGCCGATCACGGGACAGGGGGTCCAAACAGCCCCAGCATTTT.